This T cell receptor (beta chain) is drawn from a study of cytomegalovirus exposure and HLA in healthy donors. The CDR3 sequence is 12 residues long. V was pared by 2 bases and J by 0 bases, with 4 bases between. Per the germline V gene, CDR1 is GTSNPN and CDR2 is SVGIG (reference sequence). The PCR ran on 60 Vbeta and 13 Jbeta primers. Clones were read by immunoSEQ multiplex PCR, and TCRdb kept only the in-frame ones, dropping some. The table shows about 130,000 clones, with roughly 18% occurring only once. General observations from the study: Overall, about 160 TCR beta chains were annotated as cytomegalovirus-associated. The authors later linked a missense DCLRE1C variant to TCR beta V- and J-gene trimming.

As to this clone: Its target is not known. Other DNA sequences in the sample encode the same CDR3.

The sequence was obtained from a female donor in good health and CMV-seropositive. The rearrangement links TRBV30 to TRBJ1-1; D gene unclear. The sequencing sample was made of PBMCs. The CDR3 spells CAWSHMNTEAFF. In DNA, the CDR3 is TGTGCCTGGAGTCACATGAACACTGAAGCTTTCTTT.